These 32 T cell receptor beta chains were sequenced from one sample in a study of graft-versus-host responses after intestinal transplantation. Their antigen targets remain unknown. The method was immunoSEQ multiplex PCR; TCRdb's version includes in-frame clones alone and lacks a portion of them. The table includes 90,000 to 150,000 clones, roughly 91% detected once. Sequences were derived from unstimulated CD4+ T cells sorted from spleen or lymph node cells, sampled before intestinal transplant. The receptors were sampled from a human donor who received an intestinal transplant.

The gene calls are TRBV4-2 and TRBJ1-1; D not resolved. CDR1 and CDR2 (germline): LGHNA, YNFKEQ. This CDR3 region has 13 residues. Trimming removed 1 base at V and 11 bases at J, with 14 bases between. CDR3: CASSQVEAPPAFF. The CDR3 nucleotides read TGTGCCAGCAGCCAAGTCGAGGCGCCGCCGGCTTTCTTT.

The chain carries TRBV7-6 and TRBJ2-1; tentatively, D is TRBD1 (6 bases). This CDR3 region has 16 residues. Germline CDR1 reads SGHVS; CDR2 reads FNYEAQ. V lost 0 bases and J lost 5, with 14 bases in between. CDR3 sequence: CASSLAWGQRNNEQFF. CDR3 sequence (DNA): TGTGCCAGCAGCTTAGCGTGGGGACAACGAAACAATGAGCAGTTCTTC.

This clone has just one count. The V and J genes are TRBV10-3 and TRBJ2-7; 8 bases fit TRBD1. The CDR3 is made up of 15 amino acids. The V gene end was trimmed by 3 bases and the J gene end by 0 bases; junction bases not matched to a gene: 4. Germline CDR1 reads ENHRY; CDR2 reads SYGVKD. In DNA, the CDR3 is TGTGCCATCAGTGACACAGGGGGATCCTCCTACGAGCAGTACTTC. Amino acids: CAISDTGGSSYEQYF.

In this sample, this clone turned up a few times. The rearrangement links TRBV28 to TRBJ2-5; D may be TRBD1 (5 bases). The V end lost 3 bases, the J end lost 1 base, and 9 bases lay between the germline ends. This CDR3 contains 14 residues. In germline, CDR1 is MDHEN, CDR2 SYDVKM. CDR3 bases: TGTGCCAGCAGTTTTGGTGGGGCCCAAGAGACCCAGTACTTC. This translates into CASSFGGAQETQYF.

In this sample, this clone turned up once. V and J are TRBV6-6 and TRBJ1-1, with D possibly matching TRBD1 (5 bases). The germline CDR1 and CDR2 sequences are MNHNY and SVGAGI (reference sequence). The CDR3 consists of 12 residues. V was cut by 7 bases and J by 12 bases, with 18 bases left in between. CDR3 in amino acids: CASTPLGRITFF. CDR3 in DNA: TGTGCCAGCACTCCACTGGGGCGGATAACTTTCTTT.

The chain recombines TRBV30 with TRBJ2-1; TRBD1 matches at 9 bases. From germline, CDR1 is GTSNPN and CDR2 SVGIG (reference sequence). J was trimmed by 1 base and V by 3 bases; bases with no gene match: 7. This CDR3 comprises 16 residues. CDR3 loop: CAWSPQGQGSYNEQFF. CDR3 in DNA: TGTGCCTGGAGCCCGCAGGGACAGGGTTCCTACAATGAGCAGTTCTTC.

This chain links TRBV2 with TRBJ1-1; 7 bases agree with TRBD1. CDR1 is SNHLY and CDR2 is FYNNEI in the germline V gene. This CDR3 contains 15 residues. V gave up 5 bases and J gave up 6 bases; unmatched junction bases: 12. CDR3 in amino acids: CASSTQGGMVAEAFF. The CDR3 DNA is TGTGCCAGCAGTACCCAGGGGGGTATGGTCGCTGAAGCTTTCTTT.

The V call is TRBV6-5, the J call TRBJ1-1; D is possibly TRBD1 (6 bases). Between the trimmed V and J ends, which lost 0 bases and 4 bases, there was a span of 12 bases. Per the germline V gene, CDR1 is MNHEY and CDR2 is SVGAGI. This CDR3 contains 15 residues. DNA of the CDR3: TGTGCCAGCAGTTACTCTAGGGGGGGAATCACTGAAGCTTTCTTT. Its protein is CASSYSRGGITEAFF.

The V call is TRBV9, the J call TRBJ2-2; D unclear. CDR1 is SGDLS, CDR2 YYNGEE, per germline. The V gene lost 0 bases and the J gene lost 5 bases, with 8 bases spanning the gap. There are 14 residues in the CDR3. The CDR3 DNA reads TGTGCCAGCAGCGTAGCTGAAGGGACCGGGGAGCTGTTTTTT. This codes for CASSVAEGTGELFF.

This clone was found a few times. This chain uses TRBV16 with TRBJ2-2; no clear D gene. V shed 0 bases and J shed 2 bases, with 10 bases lying between them. The CDR3 is 16 amino acids. Germline V gives CDR1 KGHSY, CDR2 FQNENV. The CDR3, as DNA: TGTGCCAGCAGCCAATCGACCCTCCAAAACACCGGGGAGCTGTTTTTT. It specifies CASSQSTLQNTGELFF.

The gene calls are TRBV19 and TRBJ2-3, with a weak D call TRBD2 (5 bases). V shed 8 bases and J shed 2 bases, with 11 bases lying between them. The CDR3 has 13 amino acids. In germline, CDR1 is LNHDA, CDR2 SQIVND (reference sequence). Here the CDR3 DNA reads TGTGCCAGTGCACTGGAGGACACAGATACGCAGTATTTT. This sequence encodes CASALEDTDTQYF.

V usage is TRBV2 and J usage is TRBJ1-1; 7 bases are shared with TRBD1. This CDR3 spans 15 amino acids. J lost 0 bases, V lost 6 bases, and 7 bases had no gene match. From germline, CDR1 is SNHLY and CDR2 FYNNEI. DNA of the CDR3: TGTGCCAGCAGGGCGACAGGGTTCATGAACACTGAAGCTTTCTTT. Protein product: CASRATGFMNTEAFF.

The chain is built from TRBV6-5 and TRBJ1-2, with a weak D call TRBD1 (5 bases). CDR3 length: 13 residues. Germline V gene data show CDR1 as MNHEY and CDR2 as SVGAGI. Between the trimmed V and J ends, which lost 7 bases and 8 bases, there was a span of 17 bases. CDR3 DNA sequence: TGTGCCAGCAAAAACCCGGGGGGAAGAGGCTACACCTTC. Amino acids: CASKNPGGRGYTF.

This clone has more than one count but fewer than ten. This chain joins TRBV11-2 and TRBJ2-7, with a possible D match to TRBD2 (5 bases). The CDR3 length is 12 residues. Germline lookup yields CDR1 SGHAT and CDR2 FQNNGV. The germline V and J ends were trimmed by 1 base and 4 bases, with 5 bases remaining between them. CDR3 sequence (DNA): TGTGCCAGCAGCTTAGGGGAGTACGAGCAGTACTTC. Translated: CASSLGEYEQYF.

V usage is TRBV6-1 and J usage is TRBJ2-7; possibly TRBD2 for D (5 bases). V lost 2 bases and J 6 bases, leaving 11 bases between the germline ends. Germline V CDR1 and CDR2: MNHNS, SASEGT. This CDR3 region has 13 residues. CDR3 bases: TGTGCCAGCAGTGAATTCGGCGGGCTCGAGCAGTACTTC. Translating gives CASSEFGGLEQYF.

This clone was counted once. This chain uses TRBV7-9 with TRBJ1-2; D uncertain. The CDR3 has 15 residues. V shed 3 bases and J shed 0 bases, with 11 bases lying between them. Germline CDR1 SEHNR, CDR2 FQNEAQ (reference sequence). CDR3 DNA: TGTGCCAGCAGCTTTTTGGTCGGTACTAACTATGGCTACACCTTC. The encoded protein is CASSFLVGTNYGYTF. Combining the CDR3 with reference TRBV7-9 and TRBJ1-2 gives the whole variable domain DTGVSQNPRHKITKRGQNVTFRCDPISEHNRLYWYRQTLGQGPEFLTYFQNEAQLEKSRLLSDRFSAERPKGSFSTLEIQRTEQGDSAMYLCASSFLVGTNYGYTFGSGTRLTVV.

The rearrangement links TRBV7-3 to TRBJ2-2, with a possible D match to TRBD2 (5 bases). V was trimmed by 5 bases and J by 3 bases, leaving 16 bases between them. The CDR3 covers 16 residues. Per the germline V gene, CDR1 is SGHTA and CDR2 is FQGTGA. The CDR3 is CASSPPKGVDTGELFF. The CDR3 DNA reads TGTGCCAGCAGCCCCCCTAAGGGAGTAGACACCGGGGAGCTGTTTTTT. Looking up the rest from reference TRBV7-3 and TRBJ2-2 gives the full variable domain: GAGVSQTPSNKVTEKGKYVELRCDPISGHTALYWYRQSLGQGPEFLIYFQGTGAADDSGLPNDRFFAVRPEGSVSTLKIQRTERGDSAVYLCASSPPKGVDTGELFFGEGSRLTVL.

This chain connects TRBV27 to TRBJ2-3, with D tentatively TRBD1 (5 bases). This CDR3 is 13 amino acids long. Germline-derived CDR1 and CDR2 are MNHEY and SMNVEV (reference sequence). Trimming removed 5 bases from V and 4 bases from J, with 10 bases in between. CDR3 DNA: TGTGCCAGCAGTCGCAGGGCCGCAGATACGCAGTATTTT. Amino acids: CASSRRAADTQYF.

J is TRBJ2-2 and V is TRBV19; D is possibly TRBD1 (6 bases). This CDR3 is built from 15 residues. Germline V gene sequence: CDR1 LNHDA, CDR2 SQIVND (reference sequence). Trimming left V 5 bases short and J 5 bases short, with 15 bases between. As DNA, the CDR3 is TGTGCCAGTAGTCCGCAGGGGTCGGTAACCGGGGAGCTGTTTTTT. Its translation is CASSPQGSVTGELFF.

This chain connects TRBV6-5 to TRBJ2-3, with TRBD2 identical over 7 bases. V shed 5 bases, J shed 8 bases, and the junction held 13 bases outside the gene matches. CDR3 length: 15 residues. Germline V gene data show CDR1 as MNHEY and CDR2 as SVGAGI. The CDR3 DNA reads TGTGCCAGCAGTCCCCCCCGCGGGAGATGGGGTACGCAGTATTTT. Its protein is CASSPPRGRWGTQYF.

DNA for the CDR3: TGTGCCAGCAGCCCCGGGAATACGCAGTATTTT. Protein product: CASSPGNTQYF. V usage is TRBV7-9 and J usage is TRBJ2-3, with D possibly being TRBD2 (5 bases). Per the germline V gene, CDR1 is SEHNR and CDR2 is FQNEAQ (reference sequence). Trimming stripped 5 bases from V and 7 bases from J, with 7 bases between. There are 11 residues in the CDR3.

This clone has just one count. The chain uses TRBV7-9 and TRBJ2-5; maybe TRBD2 (6 bases). The J call may be wrong; the DNA end is better matched by TRBJ2-7. The CDR3 length is 13 residues. Germline assignment: CDR1 SEHNR and CDR2 FQNEAQ (reference sequence). CDR3 protein: CAFQGRRENEQYF. The CDR3 nucleotides read TGTGCCTTTCAGGGTCGGAGGGAAAACGAGCAGTACTTC.

The chain employs TRBV7-9 and TRBJ2-7; no reliable D call. This CDR3 spans 14 amino acids. The V end was cut by 11 bases, the J end by 2 bases, with 19 bases between. In germline, CDR1 is SEHNR, CDR2 FQNEAQ (reference sequence). The DNA for the CDR3 is TGTGCCTTACCCCAACAGAACTTCACCTACGAGCAGTACTTC. This translates into CALPQQNFTYEQYF.

CDR3 coding DNA: TGTGCCAGTAGGGTGGTAGGACACCGACGACGTTATGGCTACACCTTC. It translates to CASRVVGHRRRYGYTF. The chain is built from TRBV19 and TRBJ1-2; the D gene is possibly TRBD1 (5 bases). The V and J ends lost 6 bases and 5 bases respectively, with 22 bases between them. The CDR3 sequence is 16 residues long. CDR1 is LNHDA, CDR2 SQIVND, per germline (reference sequence).

V is TRBV5-6 and J is TRBJ2-6; TRBD1 matches at 7 bases. Germline V CDR1 and CDR2: SGHDT, YYEEEE. With 1 base clipped from V and 4 bases from J, the junction kept 2 bases outside the gene matches. This CDR3 is built from 15 residues. The chain's CDR3 is CASSLRGPGANVLTF. The CDR3 DNA follows: TGTGCCAGCAGCTTGAGGGGGCCGGGGGCCAACGTCCTGACTTTC.

The V call is TRBV18, the J call TRBJ2-7, with 13 bases identical to TRBD2. The CDR3 is 16 amino acids. Germline lookup yields CDR1 KGHSH and CDR2 LQKENI. Trimming cost V 2 bases and J 1 base; bases outside gene matches: 2. The CDR3 here is CASSPWTSGSSYEQYF. CDR3 sequence (DNA): TGTGCCAGCTCACCATGGACTAGCGGGAGTTCCTACGAGCAGTACTTC.

This sequence joins TRBV27 and TRBJ2-7, with 8 nucleotides matching TRBD1. The length of the CDR3 is 15 residues. Germline V lookup: CDR1 MNHEY, CDR2 SMNVEV (reference sequence). Trimming took 2 bases from V and 4 from J; bases not matched to a gene: 7. CDR3 nucleotides: TGTGCCAGCAGTTTAGTTACAGGGGGAAATTACGAGCAGTACTTC. It specifies CASSLVTGGNYEQYF.

This clone was seen only a few times. The gene calls are TRBV21-1 and TRBJ2-7; no DNA check was done on the table's D call, TRBD2. TRBV21-1 is annotated as a pseudogene. This CDR3 has 14 amino acids. This CDR3 is CASSGLAGLDEQYF. CDR3 nucleotides: TGTGCCAGCAGTGGACTAGCGGGTCTCGACGAGCAGTACTTC.

The V call is TRBV5-6, the J call TRBJ1-1; a weak D match, TRBD1 (6 bases). Germline CDR1 reads SGHDT; CDR2 reads YYEEEE. V shed 2 bases and J shed 1 base, with 15 bases lying between them. There are 16 residues in the CDR3. The CDR3 region is CASSFLQGIGNTEAFF. The CDR3 DNA sequence: TGTGCCAGCAGCTTCCTCCAGGGGATAGGGAACACTGAAGCTTTCTTT.

This clone was picked up one time. The chain joins TRBV9 to TRBJ2-1, with 11 bases lining up with TRBD2. Germline values: CDR1 SGDLS, CDR2 YYNGEE. The CDR3 consists of 18 residues. V trimming: 4 bases; J trimming: 3 bases; junction bases outside the gene matches: 12. CDR3 DNA: TGTGCCAGCAGCCGGACTAGCGGGCCGTTGGGAAACTACAATGAGCAGTTCTTC. It is translated as CASSRTSGPLGNYNEQFF.

The chain links TRBV7-9 to TRBJ1-1; D call uncertain. The germline V gene has CDR1 SEHNR and CDR2 FQNEAQ (reference sequence). This CDR3 comprises 13 residues. Trimming took off 3 bases at V and 1 base at J, with 6 bases between the two ends. The CDR3 is CASSLGSNTEAFF. The CDR3 region has the DNA TGTGCCAGCAGCTTGGGGTCGAACACTGAAGCTTTCTTT.

CDR3 nucleotide sequence: TGTGCCAGCAGTGTAGGGTACGAGCAGTACTTC. Its protein is CASSVGYEQYF. The chain recombines TRBV2 with TRBJ2-5; no firm D call. The J call may not be correct, given that the DNA end is closer to TRBJ2-7. CDR1 is SNHLY and CDR2 is FYNNEI in the germline V gene. There are 11 residues in the CDR3.